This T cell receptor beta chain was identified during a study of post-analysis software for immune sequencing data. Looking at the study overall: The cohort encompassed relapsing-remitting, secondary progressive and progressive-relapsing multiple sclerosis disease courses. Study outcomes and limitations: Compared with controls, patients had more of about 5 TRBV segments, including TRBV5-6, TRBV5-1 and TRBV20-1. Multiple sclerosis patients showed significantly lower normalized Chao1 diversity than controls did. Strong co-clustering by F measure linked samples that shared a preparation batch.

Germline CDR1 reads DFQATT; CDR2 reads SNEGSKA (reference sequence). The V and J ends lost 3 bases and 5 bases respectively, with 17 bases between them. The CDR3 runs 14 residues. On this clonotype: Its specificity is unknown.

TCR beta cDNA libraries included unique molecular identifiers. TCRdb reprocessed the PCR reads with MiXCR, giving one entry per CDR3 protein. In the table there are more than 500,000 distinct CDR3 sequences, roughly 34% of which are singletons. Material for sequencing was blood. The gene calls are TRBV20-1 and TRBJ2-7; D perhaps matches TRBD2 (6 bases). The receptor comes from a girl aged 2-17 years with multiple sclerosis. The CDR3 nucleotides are TGCAGTGCTAGGTCTATCCGGGGGTCAGACGAGCAGTACTTC. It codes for CSARSIRGSDEQYF.